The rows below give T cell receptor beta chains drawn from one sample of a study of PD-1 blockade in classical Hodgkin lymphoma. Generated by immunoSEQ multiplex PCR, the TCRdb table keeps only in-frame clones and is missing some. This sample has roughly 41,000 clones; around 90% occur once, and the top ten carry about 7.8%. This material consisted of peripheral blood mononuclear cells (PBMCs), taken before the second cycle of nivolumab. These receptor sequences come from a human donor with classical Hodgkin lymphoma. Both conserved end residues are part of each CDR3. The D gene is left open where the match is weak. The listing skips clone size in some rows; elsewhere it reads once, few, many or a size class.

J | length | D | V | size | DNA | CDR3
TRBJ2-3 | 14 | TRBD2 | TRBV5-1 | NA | TGCGCCACCTCTAGGACTAGCGAGAGAGATACGCAGTATTTT | CATSRTSERDTQYF
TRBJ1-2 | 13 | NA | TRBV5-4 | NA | TGTGCCAGCAGCTTACAGGGTCGAGGTGGCTACACCTTC | CASSLQGRGGYTF
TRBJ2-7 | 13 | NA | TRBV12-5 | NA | TGTGCTAGTGGAAACACGATAAACTACGAGCAGTACTTC | CASGNTINYEQYF
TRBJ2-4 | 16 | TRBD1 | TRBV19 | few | TGTGCCAGTAGGGGACAGGGCAAACCGAAAAAAAACATTCAGTACTTC | CASRGQGKPKKNIQYF
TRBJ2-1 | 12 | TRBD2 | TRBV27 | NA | TGTGCCAGCTGGACTAGCCTGAAGGAGCAGTTCTTC | CASWTSLKEQFF
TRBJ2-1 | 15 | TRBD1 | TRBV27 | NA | TGTGCCAGCAGTCCGGGGACAGGCGTTACGGGTGAGCAGTTCTTC | CASSPGTGVTGEQFF
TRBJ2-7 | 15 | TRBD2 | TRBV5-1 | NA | TGCGCCAGCAGCTTTTTTAGCGGGAGGGGAGGGGAGCAGTACTTC | CASSFFSGRGGEQYF
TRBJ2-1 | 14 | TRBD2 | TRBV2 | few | TGTGCCAGCCCAGAGGGACTAGCAAACAATGAGCAGTTCTTC | CASPEGLANNEQFF
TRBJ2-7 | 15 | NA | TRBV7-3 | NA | TGTGCCAGCAGCTTAGATCAGGGGCCATACAACGAGCAGTACTTC | CASSLDQGPYNEQYF
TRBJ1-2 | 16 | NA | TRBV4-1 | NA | TGCGCCAGCAGCCCGCCGGGACTTCAAAGCCACTATGGCTACACCTTC | CASSPPGLQSHYGYTF
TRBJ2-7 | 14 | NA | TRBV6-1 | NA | TGTGCCAGCGTCGGGGGAGGGGGCTCCTACGAGCAGTACTTC | CASVGGGGSYEQYF
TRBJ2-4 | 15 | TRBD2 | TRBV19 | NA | TGTGCCAGTAGCGTAACTAGCGGCCTCAGGCTCATTCAGTACTTC | CASSVTSGLRLIQYF
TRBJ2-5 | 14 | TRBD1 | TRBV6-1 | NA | TGTGCCAGCAGGGAAGGGACAGGCGGTGAGACCCAGTACTTC | CASREGTGGETQYF
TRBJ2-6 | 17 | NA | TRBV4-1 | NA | TGCGCCAGCAGCCAAGCGGCCTACAGGGCTGGGGCCAACGTCCTGACTTTC | CASSQAAYRAGANVLTF
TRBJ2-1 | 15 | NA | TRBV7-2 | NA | TGTGCCAGCAGCCCGGGCCCGAGCTCCTACAATGAGCAGTTCTTC | CASSPGPSSYNEQFF
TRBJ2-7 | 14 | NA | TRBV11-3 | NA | TGTGCCAGCAGCTTAGGACGGTACACCTACGAGCAGTACTTC | CASSLGRYTYEQYF
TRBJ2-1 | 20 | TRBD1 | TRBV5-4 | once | TGTGCCAGCAGGCCGTCCGGGACAGGGCTCGCGTGGAGCTCCTACAATGAGCAGTTCTTC | CASRPSGTGLAWSSYNEQFF
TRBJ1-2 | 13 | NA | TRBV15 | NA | TGTGCCACCAGGTATAGCAGTAACTATGGCTACACCTTC | CATRYSSNYGYTF
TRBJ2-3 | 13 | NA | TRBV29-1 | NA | TGCAGCGTTGAACCCGGAAGGGCAGATACGCAGTATTTT | CSVEPGRADTQYF
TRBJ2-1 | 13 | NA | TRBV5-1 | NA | TGCGCCAGCAGCTTCAGGGGCGCGAATGAGCAGTTCTTC | CASSFRGANEQFF
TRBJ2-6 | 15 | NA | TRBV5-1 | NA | TGCGCCAGCAGCTTCACACCTTCTGGGGCCAACGTCCTGACTTTC | CASSFTPSGANVLTF
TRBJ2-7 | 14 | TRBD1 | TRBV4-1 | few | TGCGCCAGCAGCCAAGGAGACAGGGGGATCGAGCAGTACTTC | CASSQGDRGIEQYF
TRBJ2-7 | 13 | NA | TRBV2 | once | TGTGCCAGCGTTAGCCAGGGCATCCACGAGCAGTACTTC | CASVSQGIHEQYF
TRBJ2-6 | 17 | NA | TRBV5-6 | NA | TGTGCCAGCAGCTTGGTTCAGGGCGCTACTGGGGCCAACGTCCTGACTTTC | CASSLVQGATGANVLTF
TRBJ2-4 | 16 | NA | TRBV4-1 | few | TGCGCCAGCAGCCAAGGGGACTCCTGGGGCAAAAACATTCAGTACTTC | CASSQGDSWGKNIQYF
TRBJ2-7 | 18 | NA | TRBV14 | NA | TGTGCCAGCAGCCATCACCCGGAGGAACACTGGAGCTCCTACGAGCAGTACTTC | CASSHHPEEHWSSYEQYF
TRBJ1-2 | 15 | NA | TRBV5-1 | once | TGCGCCAGCAGCTTGGAAAGTTCCGCAAACTATGGCTACACCTTC | CASSLESSANYGYTF
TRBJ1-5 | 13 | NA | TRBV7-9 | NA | TGTGCCAGCAGCTTAGTTTACGATCAGCCCCAGCATTTT | CASSLVYDQPQHF
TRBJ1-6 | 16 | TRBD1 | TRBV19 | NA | TGTGCCAGTAGTTTAACCCCGACAGGGAACAATTCACCCCTCCACTTT | CASSLTPTGNNSPLHF
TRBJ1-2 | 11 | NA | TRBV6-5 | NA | TGTGCCAGCAGCAACGGGGGAGGCTACACCTTC | CASSNGGGYTF
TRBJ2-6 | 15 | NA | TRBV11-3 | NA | TGTGCCAGCAGCTTAGGGAACTCTGGGGCCAACGTCCTGACTTTC | CASSLGNSGANVLTF
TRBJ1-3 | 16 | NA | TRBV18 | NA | TGTGCCAGCTCACGGGCACCCGGACAGTCTGGAAACACCATATATTTT | CASSRAPGQSGNTIYF
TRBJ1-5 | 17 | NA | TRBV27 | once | TGTGCCAGCAGTTTTTCCAGGGGAGGGAATAGCAATCAGCCCCAGCATTTT | CASSFSRGGNSNQPQHF
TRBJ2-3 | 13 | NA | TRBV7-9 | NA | TGTGCCAGCAGCCCCACCCCGGGGGATACGCAGTATTTT | CASSPTPGDTQYF
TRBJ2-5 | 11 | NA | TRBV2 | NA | TGTGCCAGCAATCAGGAGGAGACCCAGTACTTC | CASNQEETQYF
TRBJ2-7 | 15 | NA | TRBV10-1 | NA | TGCGCCAGCAGTGAGTCGGTTGCGGGCGGCTACGAGCAGTACTTC | CASSESVAGGYEQYF
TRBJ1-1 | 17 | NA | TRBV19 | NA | TGTGCCAGTACCCCCGGGGGAGGTATCGTGGAGAACACTGAAGCTTTCTTT | CASTPGGGIVENTEAFF
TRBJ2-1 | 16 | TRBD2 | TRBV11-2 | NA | TGTGCCAGCAGCTTAAAGACTAGCGGGAGTTACAATGAGCAGTTCTTC | CASSLKTSGSYNEQFF
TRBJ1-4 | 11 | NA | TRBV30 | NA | TGTGCCTGGAGTGTGGGCGGATCAGTGTTTTTT | CAWSVGGSVFF
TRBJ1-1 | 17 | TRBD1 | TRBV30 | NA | TGTGCCTGGAGTGCCTTAGCTGCCGGGACAGGGAGGAAGAAAGCTTTCTTT | CAWSALAAGTGRKKAFF
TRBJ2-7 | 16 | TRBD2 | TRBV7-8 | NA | TGTGCCAGCAGCCCCGGGACTAGCGGTAGTCTGGACGAGCAGTACTTC | CASSPGTSGSLDEQYF
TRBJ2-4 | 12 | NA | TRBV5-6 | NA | TGTGCCAGCAGCTTGGAGCCAGGAATTCAGTACTTC | CASSLEPGIQYF
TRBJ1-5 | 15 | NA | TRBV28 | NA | TGTGCCAGCATCCAAGGAGGGCGACCCAATCAGCCCCAGCATTTT | CASIQGGRPNQPQHF
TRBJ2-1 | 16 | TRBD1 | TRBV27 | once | TGTGCCAGCAGTTTGGGAGAGGACAGGAGGTACAATGAGCAGTTCTTC | CASSLGEDRRYNEQFF
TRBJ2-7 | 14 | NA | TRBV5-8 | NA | TGTGCCAGCAGCTTGTACGGGACACCCTACGAGCAGTACTTC | CASSLYGTPYEQYF
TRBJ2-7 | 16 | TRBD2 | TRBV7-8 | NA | TGTGCCAGCAGCTTAACTACGGGGACTAGCGGGATCGAGCAGTACTTC | CASSLTTGTSGIEQYF
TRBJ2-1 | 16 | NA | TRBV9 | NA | TGTGCCAGCAGCGTAGGTAGCGCCAGCTCCTACAATGAGCAGTTCTTC | CASSVGSASSYNEQFF